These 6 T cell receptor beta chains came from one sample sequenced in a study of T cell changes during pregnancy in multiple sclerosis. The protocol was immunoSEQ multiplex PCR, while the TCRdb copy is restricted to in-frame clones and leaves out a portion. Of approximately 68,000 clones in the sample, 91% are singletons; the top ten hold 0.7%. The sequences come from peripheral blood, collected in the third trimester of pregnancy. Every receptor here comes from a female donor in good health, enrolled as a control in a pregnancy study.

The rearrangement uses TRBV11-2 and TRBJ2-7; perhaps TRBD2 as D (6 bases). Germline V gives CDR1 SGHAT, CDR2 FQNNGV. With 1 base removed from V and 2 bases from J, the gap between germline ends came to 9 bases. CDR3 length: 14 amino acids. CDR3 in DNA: TGTGCCAGCAGCTTAGCGGGAGTTCCCTACGAGCAGTACTTC. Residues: CASSLAGVPYEQYF.

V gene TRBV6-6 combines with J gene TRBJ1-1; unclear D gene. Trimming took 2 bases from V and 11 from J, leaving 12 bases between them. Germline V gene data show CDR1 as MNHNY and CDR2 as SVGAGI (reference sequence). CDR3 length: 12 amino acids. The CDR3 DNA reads TGTGCCAGCAGTTACGGCGGGTCCACGGCTTTCTTT. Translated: CASSYGGSTAFF.

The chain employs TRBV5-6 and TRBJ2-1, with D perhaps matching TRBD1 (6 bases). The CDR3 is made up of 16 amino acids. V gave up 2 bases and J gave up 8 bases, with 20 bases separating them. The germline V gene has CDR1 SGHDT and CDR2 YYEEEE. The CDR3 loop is CASSLLQGSDVDEQFF. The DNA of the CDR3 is TGTGCCAGCAGCTTACTACAGGGAAGCGATGTGGATGAGCAGTTCTTC.

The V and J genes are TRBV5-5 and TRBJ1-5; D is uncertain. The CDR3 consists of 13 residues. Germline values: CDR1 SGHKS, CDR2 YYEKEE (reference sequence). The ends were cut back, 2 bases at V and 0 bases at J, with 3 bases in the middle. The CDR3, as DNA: TGTGCCAGCAGCTTTTATAGCAATCAGCCCCAGCATTTT. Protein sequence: CASSFYSNQPQHF.

This CDR3 is CASSFHGGGNIQYF. The CDR3 nucleotides are TGTGCCAGCAGTTTTCACGGGGGAGGGAACATTCAGTACTTC. The chain links TRBV27 to TRBJ2-4; TRBD2 matches at 7 bases. The CDR3 runs 14 residues. V shed 3 bases and J 7 bases; nucleotides not matched to a gene: 6. Germline V lookup: CDR1 MNHEY, CDR2 SMNVEV (reference sequence).

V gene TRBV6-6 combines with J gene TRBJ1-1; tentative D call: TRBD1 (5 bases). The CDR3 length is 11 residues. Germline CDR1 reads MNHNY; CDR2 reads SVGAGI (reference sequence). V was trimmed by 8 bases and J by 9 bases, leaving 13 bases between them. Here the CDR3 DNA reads TGTGCCAGCCATGCGGGGGATAAAGCTTTCTTT. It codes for CASHAGDKAFF.